This T cell receptor (beta chain) was documented in a study of naive and memory T cell subsets. Unmatched junction bases numbered 3, after V lost 5 bases and J lost 7 bases. Looked up from germline, CDR1 is SGHTA and CDR2 is FQGNSA. CDR3 length: 14 amino acids. Two oligonucleotides, mixed equimolar, formed the beta constant-region primer covering TRBC1 and TRBC2. Ligated cDNA was amplified by four rounds of PCR with nested alpha and beta constant-region primers and SP2. TCRdb analysed the UMI-ligation and nested PCR reads with MiXCR anew, one entry per CDR3 protein. The sample lists around 160,000 distinct CDR3 sequences, about 20% occurring once. CD8 T cells were positively selected from what remained after CD4 positive selection. This clonotype occurred a few times. Its antigen is not identified. Study-level points and caveats: Naive repertoires, especially CD8, held a few larger clonotypes, possibly memory cells re-expressing CD45RA. Gini index rose across naive, CM, EM and EMRA in CD4 and CD8. Between naive and memory subsets, TCR abundance power law exponents differed.

The origin of this receptor is a human donor in good health. The chain couples TRBV7-2 to TRBJ1-6; TRBD1 matches 9 bases. What was sequenced was naive CD4+ T cells from blood. CDR3 residues: CASSQGQGNSPLHF. The DNA of the CDR3 is TGTGCCAGCAGCCAGGGACAGGGAAATTCACCCCTCCACTTT. The whole variable domain, filled in from reference TRBV7-2 and TRBJ1-6, reads GAGVSQSPSNKVTEKGKDVELRCDPISGHTALYWYRQSLGQGLEFLIYFQGNSAPDKSGLPSDRFSAERTGGSVSTLTIQRTQQEDSAVYLCASSQGQGNSPLHFGNGTRLTVT.